The clone carrying this TCR beta chain was seen only a few times. This may come from a read error, since a much larger clone is one base off. Distinct nucleotide sequences in the sample also encode this CDR3. This entry is derived from a study of metastatic and nonmetastatic thyroid tumors. The germline V gene has CDR1 SGHKS and CDR2 YYEKEE (reference sequence). CDR3 length: 15 amino acids. The V segment lost 4 bases and the J segment 5 bases; nucleotides outside the gene matches: 4. Every patient was untreated before thyroid surgery. TCRdb re-called clones via MiXCR from the PCR reads. Of fewer than 100,000 clones in the sample, 15% were seen once.

The chain is built from TRBV5-5 and TRBJ2-2; 11 bases fit TRBD1. Sequenced sample: blood. The source is a female donor with papillary thyroid cancer or a benign thyroid nodule (not recorded which). Some clones in this sample may be carry-over from other donors' samples. CDR3 coding DNA: TGTGCCAGCAGCGTCGGACAGGGGGCTACCGGGGAGCTGTTTTTT. Its protein product is CASSVGQGATGELFF. Looking up the rest from reference TRBV5-5 and TRBJ2-2 gives the full variable domain: DAGVTQSPTHLIKTRGQQVTLRCSPISGHKSVSWYQQVLGQGPQFIFQYYEKEERGRGNFPDRFSARQFPNYSSELNVNALLLGDSALYLCASSVGQGATGELFFGEGSRLTVL.